This T cell receptor (beta chain) was recorded in a study of glioma-infiltrating T cells. Germline CDR1 reads MNHNS; CDR2 reads SASEGT. This CDR3 spans 14 amino acids. V dropped 7 bases and J dropped 4; count of bases not matched to a gene: 10. Amplification of TCR alpha and beta CDR3 regions from RNA used iRepertoire nested multiplex PCR. TCRdb re-called the multiplex PCR reads through MiXCR, storing one row per CDR3 protein. The sample contains around 350,000 distinct CDR3 sequences, around 45% of which appear only once. This TCR was sampled from a human donor with low-grade glioma or glioblastoma, undergoing nonglioma brain surgery, or in good health (not recorded which). The V and J genes are TRBV6-1 and TRBJ2-7; TRBD1 matches 7 bases. Sequencing input: glioma tissue, nonneoplastic brain tissue, or PBMCs (not recorded which). CDR3 residues: CASTTQGQKYEQYF. CDR3 in DNA: TGTGCCAGCACCACCCAGGGACAGAAATACGAGCAGTACTTC.